This passage covers 22 T cell receptor beta chains from one sample sequenced in a study of T-cell memory formation after mild COVID-19. TCRdb used MiXCR to reprocess the 5' RACE reads, holding one entry per CDR3 protein. The sample carries about 100,000 distinct CDR3 sequences, roughly 11% recorded once. Source material: PBMCs or a T cell subset sorted from them (not recorded which). The receptors were gathered from a man aged 18 to 30 who had mild COVID-19 (a few samples of this study predate the infection). Cell type and time point are not known.

The table lists this clonotype with a few counts. This chain connects TRBV6-6 to TRBJ1-3; D is ambiguous. The CDR3 sequence is 18 residues long. Between the trimmed V and J ends, which lost 4 bases and 2 bases, there was a span of 21 bases. Per the germline V gene, CDR1 is MNHNY and CDR2 is SVGAGI (reference sequence). CDR3 nucleotide sequence: TGTGCCAGCAGTTCGAGTAGAACTCCCACTGGGCCTGGAAACACCATATATTTT. Translated, it gives CASSSSRTPTGPGNTIYF.

This clonotype was found many times. The J gene is TRBJ2-1, the V gene TRBV6-5; D may be TRBD1 (6 bases). V lost 7 bases to trimming and J lost 0 bases, with 19 bases between them. Germline CDR1 reads MNHEY; CDR2 reads SVGAGI. This CDR3 spans 17 amino acids. CDR3 DNA: TGTGCCAGCACCCTAAGTGGACAGTCGAGCTCCTACAATGAGCAGTTCTTC. It encodes CASTLSGQSSSYNEQFF.

The CDR3 DNA reads as TGTGCCAGCAGACCAATGACTAGCGGGGGGACTGAGCAGTTCTTC. Translating it yields CASRPMTSGGTEQFF. The V and J genes are TRBV12-3 or TRBV12-4 and TRBJ2-1; 13 bases align to TRBD2. The CDR3 sequence is 15 residues long. With 6 bases clipped from V and 9 bases from J, the junction kept 8 bases outside the gene matches.

DNA of the CDR3: TGCGCCAGCAGCTTGGCCCGAGTAGGGCAGGTGGAGACCCAGTACTTC. It yields the protein CASSLARVGQVETQYF. The chain employs TRBV5-1 and TRBJ2-5; no firm D call. CDR1 and CDR2 (germline): SGHRS, YFSETQ. The CDR3 length is 16 residues. The V and J ends lost 0 bases and 5 bases respectively, with 17 bases between them.

This clonotype was counted between two and nine times. The J gene is TRBJ1-2, the V gene TRBV4-1; D gene unclear. Germline V gene sequence: CDR1 MGHRA, CDR2 YSYEKL. Trimming shortened V by 1 base and J by 6 bases, and 9 bases separated the two germline ends. The CDR3 runs 13 residues. The CDR3 spells CASSQVRENGYTF. The CDR3 region has the DNA TGCGCCAGCAGCCAAGTTCGAGAAAATGGCTACACCTTC.

This clonotype turned up a few times. This chain uses TRBV5-1 with TRBJ2-1; TRBD1 matches at 7 bases. The CDR3 runs to 15 residues. V shed 4 bases, J shed 8 bases, and the junction held 12 bases outside the gene matches. CDR1 and CDR2 (germline): SGHRS, YFSETQ. The DNA of the CDR3 is TGCGCCAGCAGCGCCGGACAGGCACCTACGGATGAGCAGTTCTTC. Residues: CASSAGQAPTDEQFF.

The chain couples TRBV6-2 or TRBV6-3 to TRBJ2-3, with 10 positions matching TRBD1. The junction had 9 bases not matched to a gene; V was cut back by 1 base and J by 2 bases. There are 18 residues in the CDR3. Germline lookup yields CDR1 MNHEY and CDR2 SVGEGT. CDR3 nucleotides: TGTGCCAGCAGTTACTTATCAGACAGGGGGCTCTCCACAGATACGCAGTATTTT. Its protein product is CASSYLSDRGLSTDTQYF.

The chain joins TRBV12-3 or TRBV12-4 to TRBJ2-1; 11 bases line up with TRBD2. V dropped 11 bases and J dropped 2; count of bases not matched to a gene: 5. The CDR3 spans 14 residues. The CDR3 region has the DNA TGTGCCGCTTCTAGCGGGGGGACCTACAATGAGCAGTTCTTC. Its translation is CAASSGGTYNEQFF.

The chain has TRBV29-1 and TRBJ1-1; D unclear. Germline V gene sequence: CDR1 SQVTM, CDR2 ANQGSEA. CDR3 length equals 12 residues. Trimming left V 0 bases short and J 6 bases short, with 8 bases between. CDR3: CSVEETAPEAFF. The DNA for the CDR3 is TGCAGCGTTGAAGAGACGGCCCCTGAAGCTTTCTTT.

The V call is TRBV6-1, the J call TRBJ1-1; 7 bases fit TRBD1. The germline CDR1 and CDR2 sequences are MNHNS and SASEGT. CDR3 length equals 14 residues. J lost 1 base, V lost 8 bases, and 7 bases had no gene match. The CDR3 region is CASRQGGENTEAFF. The CDR3 coding sequence is TGTGCCAGCCGCCAGGGGGGAGAGAACACTGAAGCTTTCTTT.

This clonotype was detected only a few times. This chain uses TRBV6-2 or TRBV6-3 with TRBJ2-6; no definite D call. The CDR3 has 13 residues. V was shortened by 4 bases and J by 2 bases, with 3 bases between the two germline ends. The germline V gene encodes CDR1 MNHEY and CDR2 SVGEGT. The DNA of the CDR3 is TGTGCCAGCAGTTTCACTGGGGCCAACGTCCTGACTTTC. Protein product: CASSFTGANVLTF.

This clonotype was observed a few times. The gene calls are TRBV24-1 and TRBJ2-3, with D maybe TRBD2 (6 bases). The CDR3 is made up of 15 amino acids. V was cut by 5 bases and J by 2 bases, with 13 bases left in between. Germline CDR1 and CDR2: KGHDR and SFDVKD. This chain's CDR3 is CATSVKEGFTDTQYF. CDR3 DNA: TGTGCCACCAGTGTAAAGGAGGGTTTCACAGATACGCAGTATTTT.

This clonotype was counted only a few times. The rearrangement uses TRBV7-2 and TRBJ1-1; D is uncertain. CDR3 length: 17 residues. V gave up 1 base and J gave up 0 bases, with 15 bases separating them. CDR1 SGHTA and CDR2 FQGNSA come from the germline V gene. The CDR3 loop is CASSLEGSGRMNTEAFF. In DNA, the CDR3 is TGTGCCAGCAGCTTAGAAGGGTCAGGAAGGATGAACACTGAAGCTTTCTTT.

This clonotype has a handful of counts. The chain links TRBV7-9 to TRBJ2-4; D gene ambiguous. There are 15 residues in the CDR3. The germline gives CDR1 SEHNR, CDR2 FQNEAQ (reference sequence). Trimming pared 4 bases from V and 0 bases from J, leaving 10 bases between. The CDR3 reads CASSSGFLAKNIQYF. In nucleotides, the CDR3 is TGTGCCAGCAGCTCCGGGTTCCTAGCCAAAAACATTCAGTACTTC.

This clonotype turned up a few times. The genes are TRBV11-2 and TRBJ1-2, with no clear D. CDR1 is SGHAT, CDR2 FQNNGV, per germline. V was clipped by 1 base and J by 6 bases, with 6 bases between them. This CDR3 spans 12 amino acids. The CDR3 bases are TGTGCCAGCAGCTTAGGGACCGATGGCTACACCTTC. Translated: CASSLGTDGYTF.

This clonotype was seen many times. The V and J genes are TRBV20-1 and TRBJ2-7; perhaps TRBD1 as D (7 bases). CDR3 length: 12 residues. Trimming took 6 bases from V and 3 from J, leaving 12 bases between them. CDR1 is DFQATT and CDR2 is SNEGSKA in the germline V gene (reference sequence). The CDR3 DNA follows: TGCAGTGCCCGGCAGGGGGGCTACGAGCAGTACTTC. Its translation: CSARQGGYEQYF.

The V call is TRBV7-2, the J call TRBJ1-1; a weak D match, TRBD1 (5 bases). The germline V and J ends were trimmed by 1 base and 8 bases, with 14 bases remaining between them. The germline V gene has CDR1 SGHTA and CDR2 FQGNSA. The CDR3 is 14 residues long. CDR3 sequence (DNA): TGTGCCAGCAGCTTAGGCGGGGGATTTGCAGAAGCTTTCTTT. It yields the protein CASSLGGGFAEAFF.

The chain joins TRBV4-3 to TRBJ2-1; TRBD2 matches at 8 bases. V gave up 0 bases and J gave up 7 bases; unmatched junction bases: 8. This CDR3 contains 16 residues. Germline CDR1 and CDR2: LGHNA and YSLEER. CDR3 sequence reads: CASSQDGGGGSNEQFF. The CDR3 DNA reads as TGCGCCAGCAGCCAAGATGGTGGCGGGGGGTCGAATGAGCAGTTCTTC.

This clonotype was observed a handful of times. The chain combines TRBV2 with TRBJ2-1, with 11 bases lining up with TRBD2. V shed 3 bases and J 6 bases; nucleotides not matched to a gene: 1. The CDR3 is 14 amino acids. Per the germline V gene, CDR1 is SNHLY and CDR2 is FYNNEI. The CDR3 bases are TGTGCCAGCAGTGAGGGGACTAGCGGCAATGAGCAGTTCTTC. It yields the protein CASSEGTSGNEQFF.

The table lists this clonotype with a few counts. In DNA, the CDR3 is TGCAGTGCTAGAGAGCGGGGGGGCATGGTAGATACGCAGTATTTT. Its protein is CSARERGGMVDTQYF. The V gene is TRBV20-1, the J gene TRBJ2-3; the match to TRBD2 covers 9 bases. With 0 bases clipped from V and 5 bases from J, the junction kept 6 bases outside the gene matches. The CDR3 length is 15 residues. The germline CDR1 and CDR2 sequences are DFQATT and SNEGSKA (reference sequence).

This clonotype was seen a few times. CDR3 bases: TGTGCCAGCAGCTCCCCAGTTGGCCGGGGCTATAATTCACCCCTCCACTTT. Translated: CASSSPVGRGYNSPLHF. This chain links TRBV6-2 or TRBV6-3 with TRBJ1-6; no firm D call. CDR3 size: 17 residues. Germline-derived CDR1 and CDR2 are MNHEY and SVGEGT. Between the trimmed V and J ends, which lost 6 bases and 3 bases, there was a span of 18 bases.

V is TRBV4-1 and J is TRBJ2-5; D call uncertain. This CDR3 has 12 amino acids. CDR1 is MGHRA and CDR2 is YSYEKL in the germline V gene. V was cut by 0 bases and J by 3 bases, with 2 bases left in between. This CDR3 is CASSQDKETQYF. The CDR3, as DNA: TGCGCCAGCAGCCAAGATAAAGAGACCCAGTACTTC.